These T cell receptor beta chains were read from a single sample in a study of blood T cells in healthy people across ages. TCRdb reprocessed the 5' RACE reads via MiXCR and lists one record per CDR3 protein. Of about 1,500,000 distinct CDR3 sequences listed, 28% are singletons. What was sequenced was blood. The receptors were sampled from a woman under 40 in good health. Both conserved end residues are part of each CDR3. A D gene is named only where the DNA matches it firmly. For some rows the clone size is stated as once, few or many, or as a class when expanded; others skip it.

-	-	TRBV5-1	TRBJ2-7	CASSLRWRDSYEQYF	TGCGCCAGCAGCTTAAGGTGGCGGGACTCCTACGAGCAGTACTTC
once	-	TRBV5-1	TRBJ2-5	CASSPVAGQETQYF	TGCGCCAGCTCGCCTGTCGCCGGACAAGAGACCCAGTACTTC
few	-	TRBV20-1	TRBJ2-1	CSAREWTEAYNEQFF	TGCAGTGCTAGAGAATGGACAGAAGCCTACAATGAGCAGTTCTTC
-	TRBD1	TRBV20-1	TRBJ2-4	CSAQPPGQGSFLAKNIQYF	TGCAGTGCTCAACCCCCGGGACAGGGGTCGTTCCTAGCCAAAAACATTCAGTACTTC
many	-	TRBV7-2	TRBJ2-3	CASSTTLNSGIDTQYF	TGTGCCAGCAGTACAACCTTGAACAGTGGGATAGATACGCAGTATTTT
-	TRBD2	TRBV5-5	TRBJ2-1	CASSLFSSGGVQFF	TGTGCCAGCAGCTTGTTCTCTAGCGGGGGTGTGCAGTTCTTC
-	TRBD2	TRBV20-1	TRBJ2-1	CSAKGTSGGYVGQFF	TGCAGTGCTAAAGGGACTAGCGGAGGTTATGTTGGGCAGTTCTTC
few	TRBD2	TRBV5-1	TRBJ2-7	CASSLEPSGSDEQYF	TGCGCCAGCAGCTTGGAGCCTAGCGGGAGCGACGAGCAGTACTTC
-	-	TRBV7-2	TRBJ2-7	CASSFSEGSYEQYF	TGTGCCAGCAGCTTTAGCGAAGGGTCCTACGAGCAGTACTTC
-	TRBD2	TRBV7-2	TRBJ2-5	CASSSPPGASGRNQETQYF	TGTGCCAGCAGCTCCCCCCCGGGGGCTAGCGGGAGAAACCAAGAGACCCAGTACTTC
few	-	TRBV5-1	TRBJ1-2	CASSLDSSHGYTF	TGCGCCAGCAGCTTGGACAGCAGCCATGGCTACACCTTC
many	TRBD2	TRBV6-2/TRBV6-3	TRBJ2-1	CASSLGLAGYEQFF	TGTGCCAGCAGCCTCGGACTAGCGGGATATGAGCAGTTCTTC
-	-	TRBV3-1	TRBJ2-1	CASSPQMALRGNEQFF	TGTGCCAGCAGCCCTCAGATGGCTCTCAGGGGCAATGAGCAGTTCTTC
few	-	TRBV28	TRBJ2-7	CASSLLGWYEQYF	TGTGCCAGCAGTTTACTGGGTTGGTACGAGCAGTACTTC
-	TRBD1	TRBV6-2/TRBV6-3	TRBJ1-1	CASRDTGQGITEAFF	TGTGCCAGCAGAGATACGGGACAGGGAATCACTGAAGCTTTCTTT
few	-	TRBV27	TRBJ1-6	CASSIQAGASSNSPLHF	TGTGCCAGCAGTATCCAGGCAGGGGCGAGTAGCAATTCACCCCTCCACTTT
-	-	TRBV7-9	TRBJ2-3	CASSSWGSGGSKTQYF	TGTGCCAGCAGCTCCTGGGGGTCGGGGGGCAGTAAGACGCAGTATTTT
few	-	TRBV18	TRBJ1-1	CASSSTSGPNTEAFF	TGTGCCAGCTCATCAACCAGTGGGCCGAACACTGAAGCTTTCTTT
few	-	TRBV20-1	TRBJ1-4	CSARRSTGIEKLFF	TGCAGTGCCAGGAGGTCGACAGGCATTGAAAAACTGTTTTTT
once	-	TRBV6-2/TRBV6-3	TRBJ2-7	CASTEDRGRNEQYF	TGTGCCAGCACGGAGGACCGCGGAAGGAACGAGCAGTACTTC
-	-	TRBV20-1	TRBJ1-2	CSARGPGRKDGYTF	TGCAGTGCTAGAGGCCCAGGGCGTAAGGATGGCTACACCTTC
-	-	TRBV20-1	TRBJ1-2	CSARLGGTIYGYTF	TGCAGTGCTAGATTGGGTGGAACTATCTATGGCTACACCTTC
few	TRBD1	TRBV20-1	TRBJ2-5	CSARWTGVGETQYF	TGCAGTGCTAGGTGGACAGGGGTTGGAGAGACCCAGTACTTC